This T cell receptor (beta chain) is drawn from a study of cytomegalovirus exposure and HLA in healthy donors. The study's findings and limits: Reports described diagnosis of cytomegalovirus status by the classifier as highly specific and sensitive. It was taken for granted in presence/absence analyses that sequencing depth across donors was roughly uniform.

Both 60 Vbeta primers and 13 Jbeta primers went into the PCR. In the authors' workflow: In a later analysis, 80 million to 100 million unique TCR beta chains included roughly 11 million shared by two or more donors. The assay was immunoSEQ multiplex PCR, and TCRdb's table has in-frame clones only and misses some. V and J calls and clone size are copied from that table; D and trimming were computed from the DNA. The sample contains roughly 230,000 clones, 80% to 95% of which appear only once. The CDR3 spans 12 residues. CDR1 is SNHLY, CDR2 FYNNEI, per germline. The V segment lost 8 bases and the J segment 9 bases; nucleotides outside the gene matches: 6. Regarding this clone: The antigen remains unidentified.

This TCR was sampled from a girl aged 2-10 years in good health and CMV-seronegative. Source material: PBMCs. The V call is TRBV2, the J call TRBJ2-1; 8 bases line up with TRBD2. In DNA, the CDR3 is TGTGCCAGCGGGGGTAGCGGGATTGAGCAGTTCTTC. Its translation is CASGGSGIEQFF.